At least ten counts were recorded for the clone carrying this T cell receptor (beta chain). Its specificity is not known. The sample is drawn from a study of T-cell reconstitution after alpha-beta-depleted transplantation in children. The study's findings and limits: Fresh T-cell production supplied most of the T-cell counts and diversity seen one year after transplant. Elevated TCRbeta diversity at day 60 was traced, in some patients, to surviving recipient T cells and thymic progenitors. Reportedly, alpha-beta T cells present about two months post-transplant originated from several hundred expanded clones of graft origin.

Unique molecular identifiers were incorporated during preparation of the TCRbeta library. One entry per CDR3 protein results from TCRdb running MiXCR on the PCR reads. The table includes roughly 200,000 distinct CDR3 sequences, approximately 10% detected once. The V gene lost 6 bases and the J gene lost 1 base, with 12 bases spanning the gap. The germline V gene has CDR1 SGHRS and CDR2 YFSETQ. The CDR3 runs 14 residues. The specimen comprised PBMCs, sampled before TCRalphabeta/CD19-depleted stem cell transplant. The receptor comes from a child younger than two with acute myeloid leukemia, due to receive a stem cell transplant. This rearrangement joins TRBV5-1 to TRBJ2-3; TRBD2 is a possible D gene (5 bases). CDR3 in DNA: TGCGCCAGCACACGGGGAGAGGGCACAGATACGCAGTATTTT. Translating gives CASTRGEGTDTQYF.